This T cell receptor beta chain is from a study of memory CD4+ T cells and cytomegalovirus serostatus. Methods used by the authors: Out-of-frame sequences were removed, leaving 2,204,828 distinct TCRbeta sequences. Clones were read by immunoSEQ multiplex PCR, and TCRdb kept only the in-frame ones, dropping some. V and J calls and clone size are copied from that table; D and trimming were computed from the DNA. The repertoire holds around 44,000 clones, with around 80% as singletons. Single viable CD3+CD4+CD8-CD45RO+ cells were sorted as the memory CD4+ T cells. Serostatus was set by detecting CMV pp150, pp28, p38, p52 IgG. A word on this clone: Its antigen is still unknown.

General study points: CD4+ memory repertoires contained about two fifths of the 164 reported CMV TCRbeta sequences.

The sequenced material came from memory CD4+ T cells from blood. This TCR was recovered from an adult in good health and CMV-seronegative.

CDR3 nucleotides: TGTGCCAGCAGAAGACAGGGAGGGGACACTGAAGCTTTCTTT. Its protein product is CASRRQGGDTEAFF. The chain links TRBV2 to TRBJ1-1, with 7 bases that match TRBD1. CDR3 size: 14 residues. Germline assignment: CDR1 SNHLY and CDR2 FYNNEI. Trimming cost V 6 bases and J 3 bases; bases outside gene matches: 7.